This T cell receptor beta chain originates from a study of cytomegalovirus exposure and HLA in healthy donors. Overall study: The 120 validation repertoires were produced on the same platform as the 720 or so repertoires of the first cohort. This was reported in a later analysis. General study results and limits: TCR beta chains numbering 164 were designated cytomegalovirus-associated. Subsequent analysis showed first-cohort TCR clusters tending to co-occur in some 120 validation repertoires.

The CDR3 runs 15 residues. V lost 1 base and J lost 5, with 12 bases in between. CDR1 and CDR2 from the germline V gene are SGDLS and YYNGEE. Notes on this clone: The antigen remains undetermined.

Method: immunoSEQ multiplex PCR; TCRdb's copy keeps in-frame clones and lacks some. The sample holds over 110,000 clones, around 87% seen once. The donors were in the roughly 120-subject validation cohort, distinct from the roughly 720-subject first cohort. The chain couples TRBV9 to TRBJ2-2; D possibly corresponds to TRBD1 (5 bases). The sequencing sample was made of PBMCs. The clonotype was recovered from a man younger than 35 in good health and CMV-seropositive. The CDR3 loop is CASSVQQEITGELFF. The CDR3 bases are TGTGCCAGCAGCGTACAACAGGAGATAACCGGGGAGCTGTTTTTT.